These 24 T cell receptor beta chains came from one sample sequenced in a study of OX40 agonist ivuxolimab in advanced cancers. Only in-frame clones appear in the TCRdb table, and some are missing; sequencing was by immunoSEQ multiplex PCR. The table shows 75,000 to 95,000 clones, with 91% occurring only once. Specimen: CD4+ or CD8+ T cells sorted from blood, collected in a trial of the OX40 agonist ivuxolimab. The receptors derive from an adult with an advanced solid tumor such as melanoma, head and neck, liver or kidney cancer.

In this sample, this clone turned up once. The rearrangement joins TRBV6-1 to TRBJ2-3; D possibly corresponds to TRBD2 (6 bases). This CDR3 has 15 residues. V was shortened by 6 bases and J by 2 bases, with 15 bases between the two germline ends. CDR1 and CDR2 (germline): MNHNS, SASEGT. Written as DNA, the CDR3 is TGTGCCAGCAGACCTAATAGCGGTTACACAGATACGCAGTATTTT. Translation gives CASRPNSGYTDTQYF.

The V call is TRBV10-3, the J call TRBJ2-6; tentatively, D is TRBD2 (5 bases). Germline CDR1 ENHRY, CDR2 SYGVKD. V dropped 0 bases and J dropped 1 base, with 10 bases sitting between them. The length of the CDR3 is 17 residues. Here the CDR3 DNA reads TGTGCCATCAGTGAGTCGACGGGGAGATCTGGGGCCAACGTCCTGACTTTC. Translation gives CAISESTGRSGANVLTF.

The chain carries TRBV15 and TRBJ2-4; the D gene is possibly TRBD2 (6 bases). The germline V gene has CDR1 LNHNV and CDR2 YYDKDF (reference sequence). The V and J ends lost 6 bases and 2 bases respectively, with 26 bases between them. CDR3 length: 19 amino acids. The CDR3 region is CATSGLVEDTRTTKNIQYF. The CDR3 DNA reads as TGTGCCACCAGTGGGTTGGTCGAGGACACACGGACTACCAAAAACATTCAGTACTTC. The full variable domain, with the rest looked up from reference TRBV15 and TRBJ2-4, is DAMVIQNPRYQVTQFGKPVTLSCSQTLNHNVMYWYQQKSSQAPKLLFHYYDKDFNNEADTPDNFQSRRPNTSFCFLDIRSPGLGDTAMYLCATSGLVEDTRTTKNIQYFGAGTRLSVL.

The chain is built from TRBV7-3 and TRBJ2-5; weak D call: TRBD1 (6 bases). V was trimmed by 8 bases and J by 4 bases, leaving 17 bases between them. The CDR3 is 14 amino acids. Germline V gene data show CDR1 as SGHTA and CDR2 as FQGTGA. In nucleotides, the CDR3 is TGTGCCAGCTCCCCACGGCAGGGGTCAGAGACCCAGTACTTC. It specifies CASSPRQGSETQYF.

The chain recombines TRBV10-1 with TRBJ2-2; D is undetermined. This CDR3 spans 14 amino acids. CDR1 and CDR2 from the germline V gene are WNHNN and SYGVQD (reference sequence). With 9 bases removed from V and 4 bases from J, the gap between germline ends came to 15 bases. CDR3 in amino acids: CASKPTLGTGELFF. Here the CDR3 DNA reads TGCGCCAGTAAACCTACTCTGGGCACCGGGGAGCTGTTTTTT.

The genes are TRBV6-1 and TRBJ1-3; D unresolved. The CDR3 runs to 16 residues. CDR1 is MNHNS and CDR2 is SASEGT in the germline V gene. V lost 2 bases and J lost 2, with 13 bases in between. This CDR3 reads CASSERRLGAGNTIYF. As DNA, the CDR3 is TGTGCCAGCAGTGAACGGAGGTTAGGAGCTGGAAACACCATATATTTT.

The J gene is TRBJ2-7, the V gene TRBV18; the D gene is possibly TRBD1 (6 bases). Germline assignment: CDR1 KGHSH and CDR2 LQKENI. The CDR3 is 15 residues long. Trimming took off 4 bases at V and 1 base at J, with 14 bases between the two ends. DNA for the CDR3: TGTGCCAGCTCACGAGGGGGACCCCCGTCCTACGAGCAGTACTTC. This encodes CASSRGGPPSYEQYF. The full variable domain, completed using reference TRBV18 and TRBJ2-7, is NAGVMQNPRHLVRRRGQEARLRCSPMKGHSHVYWYRQLPEEGLKFMVYLQKENIIDESGMPKERFSAEFPKEGPSILRIQQVVRGDSAAYFCASSRGGPPSYEQYFGPGTRLTVT.

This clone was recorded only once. CDR3: CARSSDKFSGRVGNEQFF. The CDR3 nucleotides are TGTGCCAGAAGCTCTGACAAGTTTAGCGGGAGGGTCGGCAATGAGCAGTTCTTC. The chain has TRBV5-3 and TRBJ2-1, with 11 bases lining up with TRBD2. TRBV5-3 is designated an ORF whose function remains uncertain. The J segment lost 6 bases and the V segment lost 3 bases, leaving 14 bases of the junction unmatched. This CDR3 has 18 amino acids.

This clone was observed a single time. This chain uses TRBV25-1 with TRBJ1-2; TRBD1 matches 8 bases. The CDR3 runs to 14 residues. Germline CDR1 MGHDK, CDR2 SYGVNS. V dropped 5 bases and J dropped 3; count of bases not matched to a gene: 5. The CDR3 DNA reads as TGTGCCAGCAGTCATTCGGACAGGGACTATGGCTACACCTTC. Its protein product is CASSHSDRDYGYTF.

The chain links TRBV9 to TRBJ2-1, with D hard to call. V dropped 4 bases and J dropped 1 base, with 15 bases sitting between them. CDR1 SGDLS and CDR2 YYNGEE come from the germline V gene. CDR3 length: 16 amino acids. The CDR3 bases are TGTGCCAGCAGCCCGCTGGGCACGACGTCCTACAATGAGCAGTTCTTC. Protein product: CASSPLGTTSYNEQFF.

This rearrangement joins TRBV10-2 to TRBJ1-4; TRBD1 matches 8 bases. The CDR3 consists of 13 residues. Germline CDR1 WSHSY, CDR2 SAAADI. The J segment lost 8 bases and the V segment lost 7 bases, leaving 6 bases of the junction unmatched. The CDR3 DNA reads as TGCGCCAGCACTACGCGGACAGGGGAAAAACTGTTTTTT. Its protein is CASTTRTGEKLFF.

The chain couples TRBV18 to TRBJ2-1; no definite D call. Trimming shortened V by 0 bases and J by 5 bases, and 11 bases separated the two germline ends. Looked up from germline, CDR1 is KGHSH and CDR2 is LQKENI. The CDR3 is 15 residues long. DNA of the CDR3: TGTGCCAGCTCACCACCGGGCCTTTCCCACAATGAGCAGTTCTTC. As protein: CASSPPGLSHNEQFF.

CDR3 nucleotide sequence: TGTGCCAGCAGCTTAGGAGATTCCTACAATGAGCAGTTCTTC. Translating it yields CASSLGDSYNEQFF. The chain carries TRBV11-3 and TRBJ2-1; D ambiguous. Germline V CDR1 and CDR2: SGHNT, YENEEA. This CDR3 contains 14 residues. Trimming left V 1 base short and J 1 base short, with 5 bases between.

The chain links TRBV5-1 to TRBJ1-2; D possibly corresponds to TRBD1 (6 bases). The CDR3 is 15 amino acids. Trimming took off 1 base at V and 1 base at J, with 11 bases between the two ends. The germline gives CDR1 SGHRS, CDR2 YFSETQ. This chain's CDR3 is CASSLRTGYNYGYTF. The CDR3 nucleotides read TGCGCCAGCAGCTTGCGAACAGGGTATAACTATGGCTACACCTTC.

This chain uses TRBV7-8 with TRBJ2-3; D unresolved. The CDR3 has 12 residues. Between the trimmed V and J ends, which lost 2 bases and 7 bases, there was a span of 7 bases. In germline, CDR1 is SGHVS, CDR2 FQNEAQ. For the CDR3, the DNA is TGTGCCAGCAGCTTAAACCCAAATACGCAGTATTTT. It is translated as CASSLNPNTQYF.

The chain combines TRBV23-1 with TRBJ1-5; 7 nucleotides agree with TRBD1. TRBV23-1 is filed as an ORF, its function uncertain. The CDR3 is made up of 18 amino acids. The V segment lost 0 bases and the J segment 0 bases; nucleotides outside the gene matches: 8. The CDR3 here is CASSQSRTGNNSNQPQHF. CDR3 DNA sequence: TGCGCCAGCAGTCAATCTCGGACAGGAAATAATAGCAATCAGCCCCAGCATTTT.

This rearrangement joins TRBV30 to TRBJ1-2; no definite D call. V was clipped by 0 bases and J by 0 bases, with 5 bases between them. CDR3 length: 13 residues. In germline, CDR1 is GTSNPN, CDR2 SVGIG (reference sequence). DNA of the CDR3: TGTGCCTGGAGTGTTAAGCCTAACTATGGCTACACCTTC. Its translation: CAWSVKPNYGYTF.

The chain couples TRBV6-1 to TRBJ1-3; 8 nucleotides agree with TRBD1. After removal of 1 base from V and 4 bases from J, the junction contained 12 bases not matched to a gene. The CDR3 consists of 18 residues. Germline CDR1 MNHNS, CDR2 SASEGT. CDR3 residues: CASSEGDAGGIGGNTIYF. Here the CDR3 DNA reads TGTGCCAGCAGTGAAGGGGACGCAGGGGGCATAGGAGGAAACACCATATATTTT.

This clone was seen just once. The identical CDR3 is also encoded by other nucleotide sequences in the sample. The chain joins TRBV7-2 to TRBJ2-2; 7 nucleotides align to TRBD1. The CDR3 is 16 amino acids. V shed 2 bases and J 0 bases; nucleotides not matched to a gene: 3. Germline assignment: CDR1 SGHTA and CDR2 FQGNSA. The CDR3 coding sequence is TGTGCCAGCAGCTTAACTGGGACAGCGAACACCGGGGAGCTGTTTTTT. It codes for CASSLTGTANTGELFF.

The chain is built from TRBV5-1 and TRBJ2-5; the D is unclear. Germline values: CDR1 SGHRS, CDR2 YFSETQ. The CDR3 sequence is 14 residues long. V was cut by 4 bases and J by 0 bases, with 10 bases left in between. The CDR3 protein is CASSPEGHQETQYF. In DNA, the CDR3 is TGCGCCAGCAGCCCTGAAGGACACCAAGAGACCCAGTACTTC.

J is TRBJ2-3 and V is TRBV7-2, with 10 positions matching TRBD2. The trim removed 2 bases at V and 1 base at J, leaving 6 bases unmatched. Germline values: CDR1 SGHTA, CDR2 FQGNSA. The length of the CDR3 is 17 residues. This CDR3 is CASSLKQGLAGTDTQYF. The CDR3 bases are TGTGCCAGCAGCTTAAAGCAAGGACTAGCGGGCACAGATACGCAGTATTTT.

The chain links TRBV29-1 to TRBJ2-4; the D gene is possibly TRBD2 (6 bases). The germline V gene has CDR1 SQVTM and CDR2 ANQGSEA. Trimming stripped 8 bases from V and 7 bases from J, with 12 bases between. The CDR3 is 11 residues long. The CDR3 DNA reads TGCAGCTATGCTGGGGGGAACATTCAGTACTTC. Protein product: CSYAGGNIQYF.

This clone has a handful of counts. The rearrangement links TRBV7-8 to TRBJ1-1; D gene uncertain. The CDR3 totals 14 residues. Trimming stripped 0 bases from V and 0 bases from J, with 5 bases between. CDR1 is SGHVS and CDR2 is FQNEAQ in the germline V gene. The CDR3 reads CASSLARMNTEAFF. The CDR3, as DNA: TGTGCCAGCAGCTTAGCTAGGATGAACACTGAAGCTTTCTTT. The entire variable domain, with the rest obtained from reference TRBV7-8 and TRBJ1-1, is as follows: GAGVSQSPRYKVAKRGQDVALRCDPISGHVSLFWYQQALGQGPEFLTYFQNEAQLDKSGLPSDRFFAERPEGSVSTLKIQRTQQEDSAVYLCASSLARMNTEAFFGQGTRLTVV.

CDR3 DNA: TGTGCCAGCAGCGGGCCGTTTAGCGGCCGCACAGATACGCAGTATTTT. Translating gives CASSGPFSGRTDTQYF. The chain joins TRBV5-6 to TRBJ2-3, with D perhaps matching TRBD2 (6 bases). The V end was cut by 4 bases, the J end by 1 base, with 16 bases between. Germline CDR1 reads SGHDT; CDR2 reads YYEEEE. This CDR3 has 16 amino acids.